Below, one T cell receptor (beta chain) is given with its context. Germline V gives CDR1 MNHNY, CDR2 SVGAGI (reference sequence). V lost 7 bases and J lost 7, with 10 bases in between. CDR3 length: 11 amino acids. Here immunoSEQ multiplex PCR was the method, and the copy in TCRdb shows in-frame clones only, minus some. The table shows 50,000 to 70,000 clones, with 88% occurring only once. The data are from a study of OX40 agonist ivuxolimab in advanced cancers. The sequence derives from an adult with an advanced solid tumor such as melanoma, head and neck, liver or kidney cancer. The input for sequencing was CD4+ or CD8+ T cells sorted from blood, taken in a trial of the OX40 agonist ivuxolimab. V usage is TRBV6-6 and J usage is TRBJ1-1; D is ambiguous. In nucleotides, the CDR3 is TGTGCCAGCACCTACGGTAGTGAAGCTTTCTTT. It codes for CASTYGSEAFF.